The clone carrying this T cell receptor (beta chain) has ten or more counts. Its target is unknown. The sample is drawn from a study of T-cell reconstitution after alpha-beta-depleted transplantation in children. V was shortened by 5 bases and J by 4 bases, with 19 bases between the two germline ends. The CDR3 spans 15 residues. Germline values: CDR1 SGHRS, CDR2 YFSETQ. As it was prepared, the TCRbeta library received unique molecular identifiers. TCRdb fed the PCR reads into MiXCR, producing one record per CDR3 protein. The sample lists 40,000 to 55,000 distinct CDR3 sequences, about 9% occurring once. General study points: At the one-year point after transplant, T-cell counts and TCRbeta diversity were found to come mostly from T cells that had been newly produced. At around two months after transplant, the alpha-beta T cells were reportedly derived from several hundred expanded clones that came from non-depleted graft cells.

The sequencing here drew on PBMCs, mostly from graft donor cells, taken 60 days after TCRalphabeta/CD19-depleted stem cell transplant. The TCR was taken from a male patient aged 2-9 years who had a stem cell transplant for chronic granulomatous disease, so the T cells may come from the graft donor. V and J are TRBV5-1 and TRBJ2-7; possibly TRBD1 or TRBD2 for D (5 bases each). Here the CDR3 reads CASSGDRGPRYEQYF. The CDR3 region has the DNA TGCGCCAGCAGTGGGGACCGGGGCCCTCGTTACGAGCAGTACTTC. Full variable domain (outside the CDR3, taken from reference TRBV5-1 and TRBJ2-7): KAGVTQTPRYLIKTRGQQVTLSCSPISGHRSVSWYQQTPGQGLQFLFEYFSETQRNKGNFPGRFSGRQFSNSRSEMNVSTLELGDSALYLCASSGDRGPRYEQYFGPGTRLTVT.